One and the same sample provided the 20 T cell receptor beta chains below, sequenced in a study of OX40 agonist ivuxolimab in advanced cancers. Produced via immunoSEQ multiplex PCR; TCRdb's table is partial and in-frame only. The table has approximately 62,000 clones, approximately 86% seen once; the top ten hold approximately 5.4%. The input for sequencing was CD4+ or CD8+ T cells sorted from blood, taken in a trial of the OX40 agonist ivuxolimab. Every receptor here comes from an adult with an advanced solid tumor such as melanoma, head and neck, liver or kidney cancer.

This clone was seen a few times. The chain combines TRBV11-2 with TRBJ2-3; possible D gene TRBD2, 5 bases. V shed 1 base and J shed 1 base, with 15 bases lying between them. The V gene's germline CDR1 is SGHAT and CDR2 FQNNGV. This CDR3 has 17 residues. CDR3 in DNA: TGTGCCAGCAGCTTAGGTCTGATTTACGGGGGCACAGATACGCAGTATTTT. Residues: CASSLGLIYGGTDTQYF.

The chain employs TRBV6-5 and TRBJ2-2, with a possible D match to TRBD1 (5 bases). This CDR3 spans 14 amino acids. V lost 6 bases, J lost 6 bases, and 14 bases lay in between. The germline V gene has CDR1 MNHEY and CDR2 SVGAGI. The CDR3 coding sequence is TGTGCCAGCAGCCAGGGTTGGAGTCCCGGGGAGCTGTTTTTT. It codes for CASSQGWSPGELFF.

The rearrangement joins TRBV1 to TRBJ1-5; TRBD1, the table's D call, lacks a check against the DNA. TRBV1 is recorded as a pseudogene. This CDR3 comprises 17 residues. In DNA form, the CDR3 reads TGCACCAGCAGCCAAGGGGGCCTACAAGATTTAAATCAGCCCCAGCATTTT. Its protein is CTSSQGGLQDLNQPQHF.

This chain connects TRBV7-6 to TRBJ2-7; no clear D gene. The germline V gene has CDR1 SGHVS and CDR2 FNYEAQ. The CDR3 runs to 17 residues. V was cut by 5 bases and J by 3 bases, with 23 bases left in between. The CDR3 loop reads CASSLAPTLPASYEQYF. The CDR3 nucleotides are TGTGCCAGCAGCCTGGCCCCAACTCTCCCCGCCAGCTACGAGCAGTACTTC.

This clone appeared a single time. The rearrangement uses TRBV10-3 and TRBJ2-1, with 7 bases fitting TRBD1. CDR1 and CDR2 (germline): ENHRY, SYGVKD. The CDR3 spans 16 residues. Losses at the gene ends were 6 bases for V and 0 bases for J; bases not matched to a gene: 8. The CDR3 spells CAISGQASSSYNEQFF. CDR3 sequence (DNA): TGTGCCATCAGCGGACAGGCTTCAAGCTCCTACAATGAGCAGTTCTTC.

The chain employs TRBV4-3 and TRBJ1-4; D remains ambiguous. Germline assignment: CDR1 LGHNA and CDR2 YSLEER. V shed 8 bases and J shed 0 bases, with 16 bases lying between them. CDR3 length: 16 residues. For the CDR3, the DNA is TGCGCCAGCCGCGAGTGGGTTGAAGCAACTAATGAAAAACTGTTTTTT. Its translation: CASREWVEATNEKLFF.

The V and J genes are TRBV29-1 and TRBJ1-2; tentative D call: TRBD1 (6 bases). The germline V and J ends were trimmed by 3 bases and 8 bases, with 13 bases remaining between them. This CDR3 has 12 residues. Germline V lookup: CDR1 SQVTM, CDR2 ANQGSEA. CDR3 sequence: CSVDFWGAGYTF. The CDR3 DNA sequence: TGCAGCGTTGACTTTTGGGGGGCCGGCTACACCTTC.

The chain combines TRBV7-9 with TRBJ2-2, with TRBD2 identical over 7 bases. The CDR3 has 16 amino acids. V shed 7 bases, J shed 1 base, and the junction held 9 bases outside the gene matches. Germline V lookup: CDR1 SEHNR, CDR2 FQNEAQ (reference sequence). The CDR3 nucleotides are TGTGCCAGCAACCTGCGGGGGAATCAGAACACCGGGGAGCTGTTTTTT. Residues: CASNLRGNQNTGELFF.

This rearrangement joins TRBV7-9 to TRBJ1-6, with D maybe TRBD1 (5 bases). The germline V and J ends were trimmed by 3 bases and 13 bases, with 16 bases remaining between them. The CDR3 is 14 residues long. Germline loops: CDR1 SEHNR, CDR2 FQNEAQ (reference sequence). The CDR3 sequence: CASSLGAEGFPLHF. CDR3 DNA sequence: TGTGCCAGCAGCTTGGGCGCGGAGGGGTTTCCCCTCCACTTT.

The J gene is TRBJ1-5, the V gene TRBV6-6; a possible D gene is TRBD1 (6 bases). Germline V gene sequence: CDR1 MNHNY, CDR2 SVGAGI (reference sequence). This CDR3 is built from 15 residues. V was pared by 5 bases and J by 7 bases, with 18 bases between. Here the CDR3 DNA reads TGTGCCAGCAGTGAGACAGCAGGGGTTGGGCAGCCCCAGCATTTT. Amino acid sequence: CASSETAGVGQPQHF.

The rearrangement links TRBV6-6 to TRBJ1-2, with 10 bases fitting TRBD1. Germline CDR1 reads MNHNY; CDR2 reads SVGAGI (reference sequence). CDR3 length equals 16 residues. V lost 4 bases to trimming and J lost 4 bases; unmatched junction nucleotides: 9. The CDR3 bases are TGTGCCAGCAGTTCCCCCCGGGACAGGGGCTCCTATGGCTACACCTTC. The encoded protein is CASSSPRDRGSYGYTF.

The V call is TRBV19, the J call TRBJ1-5; 7 bases are a match to TRBD1. The J segment lost 6 bases and the V segment lost 4 bases, leaving 3 bases of the junction unmatched. CDR3 length: 13 amino acids. From germline, CDR1 is LNHDA and CDR2 SQIVND (reference sequence). DNA for the CDR3: TGTGCCAGTAGTACGACAGGGTCTCAGCCCCAGCATTTT. It is translated as CASSTTGSQPQHF.

This clone was observed a handful of times. The rearrangement joins TRBV25-1 to TRBJ2-3; D perhaps matches TRBD2 (5 bases). The V gene lost 2 bases and the J gene lost 1 base, with 16 bases spanning the gap. The germline V gene encodes CDR1 MGHDK and CDR2 SYGVNS. The CDR3 spans 17 residues. DNA of the CDR3: TGTGCCAGCAGTGAAATCCCCTCCGGGGTTGGCACAGATACGCAGTATTTT. Translating gives CASSEIPSGVGTDTQYF.

This rearrangement joins TRBV6-1 to TRBJ1-4; D may be TRBD1 (6 bases). The CDR3 contains 14 residues. Between the trimmed V and J ends, which lost 4 bases and 7 bases, there was a span of 13 bases. The germline CDR1 and CDR2 sequences are MNHNS and SASEGT. CDR3 sequence (DNA): TGTGCCAGCAGTGGACAGGTAGCGAGTGAAAAACTGTTTTTT. It encodes CASSGQVASEKLFF.

The sample holds a few counts of this clone. The V gene is TRBV5-1, the J gene TRBJ2-2, with 7 bases lining up with TRBD1. Trimming cost V 5 bases and J 4 bases; bases outside gene matches: 5. The CDR3 has 14 residues. The germline CDR1 and CDR2 sequences are SGHRS and YFSETQ. The CDR3, as DNA: TGCGCCAGCAGTGACAGGGTGAGCACCGGGGAGCTGTTTTTT. Translating it yields CASSDRVSTGELFF.

The chain couples TRBV7-2 to TRBJ1-2; the match to TRBD1 covers 7 bases. Germline values: CDR1 SGHTA, CDR2 FQGNSA. V shed 5 bases, J shed 4 bases, and the junction held 4 bases outside the gene matches. The CDR3 contains 13 residues. The CDR3 region is CASSAQGPYGYTF. As DNA, the CDR3 is TGTGCCAGCAGCGCACAGGGGCCCTATGGCTACACCTTC.

The V and J genes are TRBV4-3 and TRBJ2-7; the D gene could be TRBD1 or TRBD2 (6 bases each). CDR1 is LGHNA, CDR2 YSLEER, per germline. CDR3 size: 14 residues. V dropped 1 base and J dropped 3 bases, with 10 bases sitting between them. The CDR3 DNA reads as TGCGCCAGCAGCCAAGGTGGAGGGGGCTACGAGCAGTACTTC. The encoded protein is CASSQGGGGYEQYF.

This chain links TRBV7-9 with TRBJ2-7; 7 nucleotides align to TRBD1. Germline V CDR1 and CDR2: SEHNR, FQNEAQ (reference sequence). Germline trimming cut 2 bases from V and 1 base from J; bases unmatched to any gene: 2. The CDR3 sequence is 14 residues long. This chain's CDR3 is CASSLLQGSYEQYF. Here the CDR3 DNA reads TGTGCCAGCAGCTTATTACAGGGGTCCTACGAGCAGTACTTC.

The table lists this clone with a count of one. This sequence joins TRBV6-5 and TRBJ2-7, with a tentative D call TRBD1 (6 bases). V was clipped by 6 bases and J by 1 base, with 10 bases between them. The CDR3 is made up of 13 amino acids. The V gene's germline CDR1 is MNHEY and CDR2 SVGAGI. CDR3 protein: CASSGQHSYEQYF. DNA for the CDR3: TGTGCCAGCAGCGGACAGCATTCCTACGAGCAGTACTTC.

J is TRBJ2-7 and V is TRBV19; TRBD1 agrees at 9 bases. This CDR3 has 17 residues. CDR1 and CDR2 from the germline V gene are LNHDA and SQIVND (reference sequence). Germline trimming cut 2 bases from V and 6 bases from J; bases unmatched to any gene: 14. The CDR3 protein is CASSILYLDRGSGEQYF. CDR3 coding DNA: TGTGCCAGTAGTATACTTTATTTGGACAGGGGATCGGGCGAGCAGTACTTC.